These 28 T cell receptor beta chains were sequenced from one sample in a study of cytomegalovirus exposure and HLA in healthy donors. PCR was performed using 60 Vbeta and 13 Jbeta primers. The data were produced by immunoSEQ multiplex PCR, yet TCRdb's version contains in-frame clones alone and is incomplete. Of approximately 160,000 clones listed, around 72% are singletons. The material sequenced was PBMCs. Every receptor here comes from a woman in her forties or fifties in good health and CMV-seropositive.

This clone showed up just a few times. The chain recombines TRBV19 with TRBJ2-3; 10 bases match TRBD1. V lost 1 base to trimming and J lost 5 bases; unmatched junction nucleotides: 15. This CDR3 spans 19 amino acids. The V gene's germline CDR1 is LNHDA and CDR2 SQIVND (reference sequence). CDR3 protein: CASSIGQVGGTGVGDTQYF. As DNA, the CDR3 is TGTGCCAGTAGTATAGGTCAGGTCGGCGGGACAGGGGTCGGAGATACGCAGTATTTT.

This sequence joins TRBV29-1 and TRBJ1-4, with D possibly TRBD1 on 5 matching bases. Per the germline V gene, CDR1 is SQVTM and CDR2 is ANQGSEA. V lost 7 bases and J 0 bases, leaving 9 bases between the germline ends. The CDR3 covers 13 residues. In DNA form, the CDR3 reads TGCAGCGGTCTGACAGCAACTAATGAAAAACTGTTTTTT. The encoded protein is CSGLTATNEKLFF.

The gene calls are TRBV10-3 and TRBJ1-6, with 9 bases matching TRBD1. V dropped 2 bases and J dropped 7; count of bases not matched to a gene: 3. The germline V gene has CDR1 ENHRY and CDR2 SYGVKD. This CDR3 comprises 15 residues. CDR3 in DNA: TGTGCCATCAGTGAGCCGGGGACAGGGAATTCACCCCTCCACTTT. Translated, it gives CAISEPGTGNSPLHF.

This chain links TRBV18 with TRBJ2-2; the D is unclear. The germline CDR1 and CDR2 sequences are KGHSH and LQKENI. Trimming removed 4 bases at V and 1 base at J, with 4 bases between. This CDR3 is built from 13 residues. CDR3 region: CASSLRNTGELFF. Here the CDR3 DNA reads TGTGCCAGCTCACTTAGGAACACCGGGGAGCTGTTTTTT.

V gene TRBV9 combines with J gene TRBJ2-1, with 8 bases identical to TRBD2. V dropped 1 base and J dropped 5; count of bases not matched to a gene: 2. Germline V gene lookup returns CDR1 SGDLS and CDR2 YYNGEE. CDR3 length: 14 amino acids. The CDR3 DNA reads as TGTGCCAGCAGCGTAACTAGCGGAAACAATGAGCAGTTCTTC. Translated, it gives CASSVTSGNNEQFF.

This rearrangement joins TRBV7-2 to TRBJ2-2; no clear D. Germline V gene sequence: CDR1 SGHTA, CDR2 FQGNSA. The CDR3 runs 16 residues. With 0 bases removed from V and 4 bases from J, the gap between germline ends came to 12 bases. The CDR3 region is CASSLALLGGTGELFF. In nucleotides, the CDR3 is TGTGCCAGCAGCTTAGCGCTTTTAGGCGGCACCGGGGAGCTGTTTTTT.

The chain employs TRBV28 and TRBJ1-6; no definite D call. V gave up 2 bases and J gave up 8 bases, with 4 bases separating them. CDR3 length: 12 residues. CDR1 MDHEN and CDR2 SYDVKM come from the germline V gene. The CDR3: CASSLSDSPLHF. In DNA, the CDR3 is TGTGCCAGCAGTTTAAGCGATTCACCCCTCCACTTT.

The chain is built from TRBV5-6 and TRBJ2-7, with 10 bases that match TRBD2. The V gene's germline CDR1 is SGHDT and CDR2 YYEEEE. Trimming cost V 2 bases and J 3 bases; bases outside gene matches: 2. The CDR3 runs 14 residues. CDR3 in amino acids: CASSLRLAGYEQYF. DNA of the CDR3: TGTGCCAGCAGCTTAAGACTAGCGGGCTACGAGCAGTACTTC.

J is TRBJ1-4 and V is TRBV7-8; D remains ambiguous. Germline CDR1 and CDR2: SGHVS and FQNEAQ. CDR3 length equals 14 residues. V shed 5 bases and J shed 0 bases, with 7 bases lying between them. The CDR3 loop is CASSTASTNEKLFF. The CDR3 DNA sequence: TGTGCCAGCAGCACAGCTTCAACTAATGAAAAACTGTTTTTT.

The chain has TRBV28 and TRBJ2-7; TRBD2 aligns across 10 bases. The germline V gene has CDR1 MDHEN and CDR2 SYDVKM. V was clipped by 3 bases and J by 3 bases; unmatched bases: 5. CDR3 size: 15 residues. CDR3 protein: CASSFVAGGYYEQYF. The DNA of the CDR3 is TGTGCCAGCAGTTTTGTAGCGGGAGGCTACTACGAGCAGTACTTC.

This clone was seen more than once but under ten times. The chain recombines TRBV2 with TRBJ2-3; 7 bases match TRBD2. This CDR3 region has 13 residues. Germline V CDR1 and CDR2: SNHLY, FYNNEI. Germline trimming cut 5 bases from V and 4 bases from J; bases unmatched to any gene: 3. The CDR3 loop is CASSWGGSDTQYF. The DNA for the CDR3 is TGTGCCAGCAGTTGGGGGGGGTCAGATACGCAGTATTTT.

CDR3 region: CASRYTELNTEAFF. The CDR3 nucleotides are TGTGCCAGCAGATATACAGAATTGAACACTGAAGCTTTCTTT. The gene calls are TRBV7-9 and TRBJ1-1, with D hard to call. This CDR3 region has 14 residues. From germline, CDR1 is SEHNR and CDR2 FQNEAQ (reference sequence). Trimming left V 6 bases short and J 0 bases short, with 11 bases between.

This clone was seen more than once but under ten times. The gene calls are TRBV9 and TRBJ2-7, with 9 bases that match TRBD2. Germline assignment: CDR1 SGDLS and CDR2 YYNGEE. The CDR3 runs to 16 residues. The V gene end was trimmed by 0 bases and the J gene end by 4 bases; junction bases not matched to a gene: 8. The CDR3 coding sequence is TGTGCCAGCAGCGTAGGGGCGGGAGGGCCTCCGTACGAGCAGTACTTC. This translates into CASSVGAGGPPYEQYF.

The CDR3 region is CASSRGTSGPTDTQYF. The CDR3 region has the DNA TGTGCCAGCAGCCGGGGGACTAGCGGGCCGACAGATACGCAGTATTTT. V and J are TRBV4-2 and TRBJ2-3, with 12 bases aligning to TRBD2. In germline, CDR1 is LGHNA, CDR2 YNFKEQ. This CDR3 region has 16 residues. V gave up 4 bases and J gave up 3 bases; unmatched junction bases: 5.

The V and J genes are TRBV7-8 and TRBJ2-3, with 12 bases matching TRBD2. The CDR3 runs to 17 residues. Trimming took 4 bases from V and 2 from J; bases not matched to a gene: 7. Germline values: CDR1 SGHVS, CDR2 FQNEAQ. CDR3 DNA: TGTGCCAGCAGCTCCTCTCTAGCGGGAGGGTCCACAGATACGCAGTATTTT. As protein: CASSSSLAGGSTDTQYF.

The chain has TRBV28 and TRBJ1-2; D gene uncertain. V lost 2 bases and J 1 base, leaving 8 bases between the germline ends. The CDR3 sequence is 14 residues long. In germline, CDR1 is MDHEN, CDR2 SYDVKM. CDR3 protein: CASSLEHSNYGYTF. The CDR3 bases are TGTGCCAGCAGTTTAGAGCACAGTAACTATGGCTACACCTTC.

The chain combines TRBV7-2 with TRBJ2-2, with TRBD2 matching 10 bases. V gave up 3 bases and J gave up 4 bases; unmatched junction bases: 5. From germline, CDR1 is SGHTA and CDR2 FQGNSA. The CDR3 extends over 16 amino acids. This chain's CDR3 is CASSFQTSGPTGELFF. As DNA, the CDR3 is TGTGCCAGCAGCTTCCAGACTAGCGGGCCCACCGGGGAGCTGTTTTTT.

CDR3 DNA sequence: TGTGCCAGCAGCGTCCTCAGGGACCGGGACAGGGGCTTGAACACTGAAGCTTTCTTT. As protein: CASSVLRDRDRGLNTEAFF. The J gene is TRBJ1-1, the V gene TRBV9, with TRBD1 matching over 10 bases. The germline CDR1 and CDR2 sequences are SGDLS and YYNGEE. The length of the CDR3 is 19 residues. V was pared by 2 bases and J by 0 bases, with 13 bases of the junction left unmatched.

As regards this clone: Other DNA sequences in this specimen translate into the identical CDR3. The V gene is TRBV11-3, the J gene TRBJ2-1; tentative D call: TRBD2 (5 bases). Trimming left V 3 bases short and J 8 bases short, with 17 bases between. Germline values: CDR1 SGHNT, CDR2 YENEEA. This CDR3 is built from 15 residues. The CDR3 region has the DNA TGTGCCAGCAGCTTCACTTCCGGGGAGACCTATGAGCAGTTCTTC. Its translation is CASSFTSGETYEQFF. The whole variable domain, remainder taken from reference TRBV11-3 and TRBJ2-1, is EAGVVQSPRYKIIEKKQPVAFWCNPISGHNTLYWYLQNLGQGPELLIRYENEEAVDDSQLPKDRFSAERLKGVDSTLKIQPAELGDSAVYLCASSFTSGETYEQFFGPGTRLTVL.

This chain links TRBV5-5 with TRBJ1-2; 7 nucleotides match TRBD1. The CDR3 is 14 residues long. V was clipped by 2 bases and J by 0 bases; unmatched bases: 1. Germline V gene sequence: CDR1 SGHKS, CDR2 YYEKEE (reference sequence). The CDR3 DNA reads TGTGCCAGCAGCTTTGGACAGGCTAACTATGGCTACACCTTC. Translated: CASSFGQANYGYTF.

The genes are TRBV7-2 and TRBJ1-5, with 7 bases lining up with TRBD1. This CDR3 spans 14 amino acids. Looked up from germline, CDR1 is SGHTA and CDR2 is FQGNSA. V lost 5 bases and J lost 9; bases outside the gene matches: 10. The CDR3 DNA follows: TGTGCCAGCAGCACTCGACAGGGCGAATGGCCCCAGCATTTT. Its protein product is CASSTRQGEWPQHF.

This rearrangement joins TRBV27 to TRBJ1-1; TRBD1 matches 9 bases. This CDR3 has 14 amino acids. With V trimmed by 5 bases and J by 4 bases, 5 bases remained unmatched. Germline values: CDR1 MNHEY, CDR2 SMNVEV (reference sequence). The DNA of the CDR3 is TGTGCCAGCAGTAGGGACAGGGAGCGCACTGAAGCTTTCTTT. Its protein is CASSRDRERTEAFF.

This chain links TRBV4-1 with TRBJ1-4; 12 nucleotides agree with TRBD1. Germline V gives CDR1 MGHRA, CDR2 YSYEKL. This CDR3 has 17 amino acids. V lost 2 bases and J lost 8; bases outside the gene matches: 9. The DNA for the CDR3 is TGCGCCAGCAGCCAATCGCCGGGACAGGGGGCGGGAGAAAAACTGTTTTTT. Its protein is CASSQSPGQGAGEKLFF.

The rearrangement joins TRBV6-1 to TRBJ2-2; TRBD1 matches at 7 bases. Losses at the gene ends were 5 bases for V and 7 bases for J; bases not matched to a gene: 10. The CDR3 spans 15 residues. Germline V gene data show CDR1 as MNHNS and CDR2 as SASEGT. CDR3 sequence: CASSPQTGLGGELFF. CDR3 in DNA: TGTGCCAGCAGTCCCCAGACAGGGTTGGGCGGGGAGCTGTTTTTT.

This clone was observed a single time. The V gene is TRBV7-2, the J gene TRBJ2-1, with D possibly TRBD1 on 6 matching bases. V lost 7 bases, J lost 3 bases, and 16 bases lay in between. This CDR3 contains 15 residues. The V gene's germline CDR1 is SGHTA and CDR2 FQGNSA. CDR3 DNA: TGTGCCAGCACCTCCCATCAGGGGCGCTACAATGAGCAGTTCTTC. Translation gives CASTSHQGRYNEQFF.

This chain joins TRBV9 and TRBJ1-2; 9 bases map to TRBD1. V dropped 0 bases and J dropped 6; count of bases not matched to a gene: 6. The CDR3 is made up of 15 amino acids. The germline V gene has CDR1 SGDLS and CDR2 YYNGEE. The CDR3 spells CASSVGTGEDDGYTF. The CDR3 region has the DNA TGTGCCAGCAGCGTAGGGACAGGGGAGGATGATGGCTACACCTTC.

The rearrangement joins TRBV2 to TRBJ2-1, with 9 nucleotides matching TRBD2. CDR3 length: 15 amino acids. The junction had 7 bases not matched to a gene; V was cut back by 6 bases and J by 4 bases. Looked up from germline, CDR1 is SNHLY and CDR2 is FYNNEI. CDR3 sequence: CASRGGRGPYNEQFF. CDR3 bases: TGTGCCAGCAGAGGCGGGAGGGGACCTTACAATGAGCAGTTCTTC.

The gene calls are TRBV5-6 and TRBJ2-2; perhaps TRBD2 as D (6 bases). CDR1 is SGHDT, CDR2 YYEEEE, per germline. Between the trimmed V and J ends, which lost 4 bases and 7 bases, there was a span of 14 bases. The CDR3 runs 14 residues. The CDR3 reads CASSPGRGVGELFF. CDR3 nucleotide sequence: TGTGCCAGCAGCCCGGGACGCGGGGTCGGGGAGCTGTTTTTT. Filled out from reference TRBV5-6 and TRBJ2-2, the complete variable domain reads DAGVTQSPTHLIKTRGQQVTLRCSPKSGHDTVSWYQQALGQGPQFIFQYYEEEERQRGNFPDRFSGHQFPNYSSELNVNALLLGDSALYLCASSPGRGVGELFFGEGSRLTVL.